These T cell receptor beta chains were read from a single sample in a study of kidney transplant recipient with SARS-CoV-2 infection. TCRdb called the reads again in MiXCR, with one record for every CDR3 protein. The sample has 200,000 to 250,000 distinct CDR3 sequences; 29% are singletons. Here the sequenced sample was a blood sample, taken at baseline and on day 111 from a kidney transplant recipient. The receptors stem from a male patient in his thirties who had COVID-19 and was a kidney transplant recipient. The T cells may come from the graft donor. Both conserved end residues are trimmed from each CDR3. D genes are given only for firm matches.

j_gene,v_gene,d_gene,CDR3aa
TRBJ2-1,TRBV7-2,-,AASRDLYIFEQF
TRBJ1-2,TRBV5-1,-,ASQKSSVRKTYGYT
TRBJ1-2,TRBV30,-,AWRWWRYRKTYGYT
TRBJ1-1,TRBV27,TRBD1,ASIQGQGATEAF
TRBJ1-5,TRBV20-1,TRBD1,SARDSADRVNQPQH
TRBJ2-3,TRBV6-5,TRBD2,ASIRGGADTQY
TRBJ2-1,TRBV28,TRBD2,ATKVGLGVFQFHEQF
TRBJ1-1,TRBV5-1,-,AGSLGGGDIEAF
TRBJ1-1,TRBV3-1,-,ASSEWSPISIRTEAF
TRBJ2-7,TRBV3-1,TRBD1,ASSQEIGFQDRGYEQY
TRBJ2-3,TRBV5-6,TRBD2,ASSLLDSGSPDTQY
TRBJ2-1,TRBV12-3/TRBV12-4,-,ASSSGHNEQF
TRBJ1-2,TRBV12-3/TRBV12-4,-,ASSQYNTAGKTYGYT
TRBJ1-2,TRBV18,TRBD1,ASSPLEGQGAVSGGYT
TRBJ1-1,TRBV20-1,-,SASNRRRIGEAF
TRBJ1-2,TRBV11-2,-,ASRTGPDGYT
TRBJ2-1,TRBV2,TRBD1,ASRKGQGAYNEQF
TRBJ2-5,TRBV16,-,ACSRQETQY